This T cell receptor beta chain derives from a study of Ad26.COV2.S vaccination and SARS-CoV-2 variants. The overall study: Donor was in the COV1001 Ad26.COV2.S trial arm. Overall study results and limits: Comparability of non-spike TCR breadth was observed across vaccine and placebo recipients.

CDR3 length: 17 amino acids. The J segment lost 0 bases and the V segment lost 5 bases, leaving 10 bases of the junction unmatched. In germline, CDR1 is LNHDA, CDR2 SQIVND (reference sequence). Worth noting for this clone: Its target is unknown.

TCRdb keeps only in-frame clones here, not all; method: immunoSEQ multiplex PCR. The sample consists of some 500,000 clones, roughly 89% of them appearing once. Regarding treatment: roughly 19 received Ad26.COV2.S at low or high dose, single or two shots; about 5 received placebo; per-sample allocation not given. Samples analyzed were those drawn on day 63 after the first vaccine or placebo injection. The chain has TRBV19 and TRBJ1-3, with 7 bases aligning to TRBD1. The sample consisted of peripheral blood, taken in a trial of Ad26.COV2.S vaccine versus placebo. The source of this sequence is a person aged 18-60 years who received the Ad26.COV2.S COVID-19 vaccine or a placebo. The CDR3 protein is CASSAYRGLSSGNTIYF. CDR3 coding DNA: TGTGCCAGTAGTGCCTACAGGGGACTGAGCTCTGGAAACACCATATATTTT. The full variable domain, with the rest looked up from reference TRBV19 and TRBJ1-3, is DGGITQSPKYLFRKEGQNVTLSCEQNLNHDAMYWYRQDPGQGLRLIYYSQIVNDFQKGDIAEGYSVSREKKESFPLTVTSAQKNPTAFYLCASSAYRGLSSGNTIYFGEGSWLTVV.